The 20 T cell receptor beta chains listed next were all sequenced from one sample in a study of cytomegalovirus exposure and HLA in healthy donors (dated by TCRdb to about 2017). Receptors were amplified or captured by the immunoSEQ multiplex PCR assay. The multiplex PCR relied on a mix of 60 forward primers for TCR Vbeta segments and 13 reverse primers for TCR Jbeta segments. Drawn from immuneACCESS, this table holds only the in-frame rearrangements with V and J called that TCRdb kept. Clones are partly lost; checked studies trace under half to an unresolved V gene and leave the rest unexplained. This sample comprises around 190,000 clones, around 84% of them detected only once. 0.95% to 1.5% of the sample rests with the top ten. Input material: PBMCs. Receptor source: a girl aged 2 to 9 in good health and CMV-seropositive.

The chain links TRBV11-2 to TRBJ2-7, with 7 bases aligning to TRBD2. This CDR3 region has 15 residues. Germline V gene sequence: CDR1 SGHAT, CDR2 FQNNGV. V was pared by 5 bases and J by 4 bases, with 11 bases of the junction left unmatched. Here the CDR3 DNA reads TGTGCCAGCAGCGTGAGACTAGCCGTTGGATACGAGCAGTACTTC. Its translation: CASSVRLAVGYEQYF.

The V gene is TRBV6-6, the J gene TRBJ2-3, with 15 positions matching TRBD2. V trimming: 4 bases; J trimming: 5 bases; junction bases outside the gene matches: 4. CDR1 and CDR2 (germline): MNHNY, SVGAGI (reference sequence). The CDR3 runs 16 residues. In nucleotides, the CDR3 is TGTGCCAGCAGTTCTCTGGGACTAGCGGGAGGAGATACGCAGTATTTT. As protein: CASSSLGLAGGDTQYF.

CDR3 coding DNA: TGTGCCAGCAGCTTGGCCGGAGAGTATGGCTACACCTTC. Protein: CASSLAGEYGYTF. The gene calls are TRBV5-5 and TRBJ1-2; D is undetermined. CDR3 length: 13 residues. Trimming removed 0 bases from V and 5 bases from J, with 8 bases in between. Germline loops: CDR1 SGHKS, CDR2 YYEKEE (reference sequence).

Here the CDR3 reads CASSLGGITGELFF. DNA of the CDR3: TGTGCCAGCAGCTTAGGAGGGATCACCGGGGAGCTGTTTTTT. V usage is TRBV5-6 and J usage is TRBJ2-2; a weak D match, TRBD2 (6 bases). This CDR3 has 14 residues. Looked up from germline, CDR1 is SGHDT and CDR2 is YYEEEE. Trimming left V 2 bases short and J 4 bases short, with 9 bases between.

The chain is built from TRBV4-1 and TRBJ2-1; 11 bases map to TRBD2. Germline lookup yields CDR1 MGHRA and CDR2 YSYEKL. This CDR3 has 17 residues. V shed 1 base, J shed 8 bases, and the junction held 10 bases outside the gene matches. In DNA, the CDR3 is TGCGCCAGCAGCCAAGGGATAGCGGGAGGGCCTTCATATGAGCAGTTCTTC. This sequence encodes CASSQGIAGGPSYEQFF.

J is TRBJ2-3 and V is TRBV5-6; tentatively, D is TRBD1 (6 bases). The CDR3 spans 12 residues. Trimming left V 1 base short and J 9 bases short, with 9 bases between. The germline V gene has CDR1 SGHDT and CDR2 YYEEEE. The CDR3: CASSLRDRTQYF. The CDR3 DNA reads TGTGCCAGCAGCTTGAGAGACAGGACGCAGTATTTT. Supplemented by reference TRBV5-6 and TRBJ2-3, the full variable domain reads DAGVTQSPTHLIKTRGQQVTLRCSPKSGHDTVSWYQQALGQGPQFIFQYYEEEERQRGNFPDRFSGHQFPNYSSELNVNALLLGDSALYLCASSLRDRTQYFGPGTRLTVL.

The chain employs TRBV18 and TRBJ1-5, with TRBD1 matching 8 bases. This CDR3 has 17 residues. The V and J ends lost 4 bases and 5 bases, in that order; junction bases with no gene match: 13. Germline loops: CDR1 KGHSH, CDR2 LQKENI. The CDR3 sequence: CASSHLFVQGADQPQHF. CDR3 in DNA: TGTGCCAGCTCACACCTCTTTGTTCAGGGGGCAGATCAGCCCCAGCATTTT.

The chain has TRBV6-1 and TRBJ2-7, with D possibly being TRBD1 (5 bases). Per the germline V gene, CDR1 is MNHNS and CDR2 is SASEGT. V lost 3 bases, J lost 4 bases, and 13 bases lay in between. The CDR3 is 14 residues long. The CDR3 sequence: CASSENRWRYEQYF. Written as DNA, the CDR3 is TGTGCCAGCAGTGAGAACAGGTGGCGGTACGAGCAGTACTTC.

The rearrangement links TRBV19 to TRBJ2-7; weak D call: TRBD2 (6 bases). This CDR3 region has 19 residues. CDR1 LNHDA and CDR2 SQIVND come from the germline V gene (reference sequence). The germline V and J ends were trimmed by 5 bases and 0 bases, with 26 bases remaining between them. The CDR3: CASSRPRVSGTSLSYEQYF. CDR3 bases: TGTGCCAGTAGTCGTCCCCGAGTTTCCGGGACTTCCCTCTCCTACGAGCAGTACTTC.

The chain carries TRBV27 and TRBJ2-7; perhaps TRBD1 as D (5 bases). There are 13 residues in the CDR3. Trimming left V 7 bases short and J 6 bases short, with 16 bases between. Germline loops: CDR1 MNHEY, CDR2 SMNVEV (reference sequence). The CDR3, as DNA: TGTGCCAGCACAGCCGCAGGGATGCGCGAGCAGTACTTC. This sequence encodes CASTAAGMREQYF.

This sequence joins TRBV7-9 and TRBJ1-5; D uncertain. Deletions cut 1 base from V and 0 bases from J, with 10 bases between. Germline lookup yields CDR1 SEHNR and CDR2 FQNEAQ (reference sequence). The CDR3 spans 16 residues. The CDR3 DNA reads TGTGCCAGCAGCTTAGGGTCGGGGTATAGCAATCAGCCCCAGCATTTT. Translated: CASSLGSGYSNQPQHF.

V usage is TRBV13 and J usage is TRBJ1-6; D gene ambiguous. In germline, CDR1 is PRHDT, CDR2 FYEKMQ (reference sequence). Trimming left V 0 bases short and J 4 bases short, with 13 bases between. The CDR3 has 17 amino acids. CDR3 loop: CASSLGPPRPYNSPLHF. CDR3 bases: TGTGCCAGCAGCTTAGGTCCCCCGCGCCCATATAATTCACCCCTCCACTTT.

This sequence joins TRBV11-3 and TRBJ1-4, with 10 bases aligning to TRBD1. Germline CDR1 is SGHNT and CDR2 is YENEEA. J was trimmed by 9 bases and V by 5 bases; bases with no gene match: 6. This CDR3 comprises 14 residues. The CDR3 DNA sequence: TGTGCCAGCAGCCGGGACAGGGGAGGACAAAAACTGTTTTTT. Translated: CASSRDRGGQKLFF.

The chain carries TRBV28 and TRBJ2-3; 7 bases align to TRBD2. The CDR3 loop spans 16 amino acids. CDR1 is MDHEN and CDR2 is SYDVKM in the germline V gene. Trimming at V came to 2 bases and at J to 1 base, leaving 6 bases not matched to a gene. The CDR3: CASSLGGSGGTDTQYF. As DNA, the CDR3 is TGTGCCAGCAGTTTAGGCGGGAGTGGGGGCACAGATACGCAGTATTTT. Full variable domain (missing parts from reference TRBV28 and TRBJ2-3): DVKVTQSSRYLVKRTGEKVFLECVQDMDHENMFWYRQDPGLGLRLIYFSYDVKMKEKGDIPEGYSVSREKKERFSLILESASTNQTSMYLCASSLGGSGGTDTQYFGPGTRLTVL.

V usage is TRBV5-1 and J usage is TRBJ2-4, with D unclear. The V and J ends lost 2 bases and 0 bases respectively, with 6 bases between them. Germline loops: CDR1 SGHRS, CDR2 YFSETQ. This CDR3 is built from 14 residues. The CDR3 bases are TGCGCCAGCAGCTTCACGGTAGCCAAAAACATTCAGTACTTC. This codes for CASSFTVAKNIQYF.

This clone was counted only a few times. Other nucleotide sequences in the sample specify the same CDR3. The chain is built from TRBV5-1 and TRBJ1-2; D may be TRBD1 (6 bases). Germline CDR1 and CDR2: SGHRS and YFSETQ. V was clipped by 2 bases and J by 6 bases, with 17 bases between them. This CDR3 is 15 amino acids long. The CDR3 DNA sequence: TGCGCCAGCAGCTTTAAAAACAGGGAGGGGGATGGCTACACCTTC. Translated, it gives CASSFKNREGDGYTF.

The rearrangement links TRBV6-5 to TRBJ2-5; 15 bases are a match to TRBD2. The CDR3 covers 15 residues. The V and J ends lost 7 bases and 5 bases, in that order; junction bases with no gene match: 5. CDR1 and CDR2 (germline): MNHEY, SVGAGI. The CDR3 coding sequence is TGTGCCAGCAACCCGGGACTAGCGGGAGGCGAGACCCAGTACTTC. Amino acid sequence: CASNPGLAGGETQYF.

This sequence joins TRBV10-1 and TRBJ2-2; TRBD1 might be the D (5 bases). The CDR3 sequence is 13 residues long. Germline V gene data show CDR1 as WNHNN and CDR2 as SYGVQD (reference sequence). With 3 bases removed from V and 3 bases from J, the gap between germline ends came to 5 bases. The CDR3 DNA reads TGCGCCAGCAGTGACAGGGACACCGGGGAGCTGTTTTTT. Amino acid sequence: CASSDRDTGELFF.

The chain couples TRBV30 to TRBJ2-3; 9 bases fit TRBD2. The CDR3 is 17 amino acids. Germline values: CDR1 GTSNPN, CDR2 SVGIG (reference sequence). V shed 3 bases, J shed 1 base, and the junction held 11 bases outside the gene matches. The CDR3 spells CAWSYGVASGGTDTQYF. The DNA for the CDR3 is TGTGCCTGGAGCTATGGGGTGGCTAGCGGGGGCACAGATACGCAGTATTTT.

The chain employs TRBV5-6 and TRBJ1-6; 9 bases fit TRBD1. This CDR3 has 15 amino acids. V trimming: 0 bases; J trimming: 12 bases; junction bases outside the gene matches: 7. Germline V CDR1 and CDR2: SGHDT, YYEEEE. CDR3 protein: CASSLAGQGSRPLHF. The DNA of the CDR3 is TGTGCCAGCAGCTTGGCGGGACAGGGAAGCCGACCCCTCCACTTT. Based on the CDR3 plus reference TRBV5-6 and TRBJ1-6, the full variable domain is DAGVTQSPTHLIKTRGQQVTLRCSPKSGHDTVSWYQQALGQGPQFIFQYYEEEERQRGNFPDRFSGHQFPNYSSELNVNALLLGDSALYLCASSLAGQGSRPLHFGNGTRLTVT.